Presented here are 3 T cell receptor beta chains from one specimen sequenced in a study of beta chain features in type 1 diabetes. Sequenced material consisted of expressed TCRB transcripts (all of the isolated RNA was reverse transcribed). The data were produced by immunoSEQ multiplex PCR, yet TCRdb's version contains in-frame clones alone and is incomplete. The data hold 860,000 or so clones, with about a sixth observed a single time. Material for sequencing was naive CD4+ T cells from blood. Source of these receptors: a woman between 18 and 29 years old in good health.

This clone was seen a handful of times. The chain couples TRBV4-3 to TRBJ2-7; the match to TRBD2 covers 7 bases. Germline CDR1 reads LGHNA; CDR2 reads YSLEER. J was trimmed by 3 bases and V by 1 base; bases with no gene match: 6. The CDR3 spans 15 residues. The CDR3 DNA sequence: TGCGCCAGCAGCCAAGGTAGGGACTACCGCTACGAGCAGTACTTC. Amino acids: CASSQGRDYRYEQYF.

The rearrangement uses TRBV9 and TRBJ2-3, with 8 bases matching TRBD1. V shed 7 bases and J 2 bases; nucleotides not matched to a gene: 6. The V gene's germline CDR1 is SGDLS and CDR2 YYNGEE. The CDR3 is made up of 14 amino acids. Written as DNA, the CDR3 is TGTGCCAGCGGGGGACAGGCGGTCACAGATACGCAGTATTTT. This encodes CASGGQAVTDTQYF.

This chain links TRBV7-9 with TRBJ1-2; D is unclear. This CDR3 is built from 15 residues. Germline assignment: CDR1 SEHNR and CDR2 FQNEAQ (reference sequence). The V end lost 2 bases, the J end lost 6 bases, and 16 bases lay between the germline ends. In DNA form, the CDR3 reads TGTGCCAGCAGCTTATTGGGCGGCCCCTTGGATGGCTACACCTTC. It translates to CASSLLGGPLDGYTF.